The rows below give T cell receptor beta chains drawn from one sample of a study of T-cell reconstitution after alpha-beta-depleted transplantation in children. Each CDR3 protein gets one entry after TCRdb re-called the PCR reads with MiXCR. The data hold approximately 1,000,000 distinct CDR3 sequences, with about 29% observed a single time. The starting material was PBMCs, mostly from graft donor cells, obtained 360 days after TCRalphabeta/CD19-depleted stem cell transplant. The receptors were sampled from a boy less than two years old who had a stem cell transplant for SCID, so the T cells may come from the graft donor. CDR3s include the opening cysteine and the closing phenylalanine or tryptophan. D genes are given only for firm matches.

>14|NA|TRBJ1-1|TRBV20-1
CSARWGPINTEAFF
>14|NA|TRBJ2-7|TRBV5-1
CASSPGSVGYEQYF
>14|TRBD1|TRBJ2-7|TRBV13
CASTWDRGPSEQYF
>13|TRBD1|TRBJ1-1|TRBV20-1
CSAGTGAPTEAFF
>13|NA|TRBJ2-7|TRBV5-5
CASSRDSLYEQYF
>14|NA|TRBJ1-2|TRBV12-3/TRBV12-4
CASSSGLPLHGYTF
>15|TRBD2|TRBJ2-1|TRBV28
CASSRRGVPYNEQFF
>14|NA|TRBJ2-3|TRBV20-1
CSASGPTSTDTQYF
>13|NA|TRBJ1-1|TRBV7-6
CASSAVMNTEAFF
>13|NA|TRBJ2-7|TRBV3-1
CASSQGFSLEQYF
>15|NA|TRBJ2-1|TRBV20-1
CSARRGWTDYNEQFF
>15|NA|TRBJ1-2|TRBV15
CATSRGATLDYGYTF
>14|NA|TRBJ1-1|TRBV18
CASSPPGLNTEAFF
>11|NA|TRBJ2-5|TRBV6-5
CASGRQETQYF
>17|NA|TRBJ2-3|TRBV7-9
CASSSTLSRGGTDTQYF
>15|TRBD1|TRBJ2-4|TRBV2
CASTYSGTGKNIQYF
>15|TRBD1|TRBJ1-5|TRBV20-1
CSARDRGLRNQPQHF
>12|NA|TRBJ2-3|TRBV20-1
CSASQAQTSQYF
>13|NA|TRBJ2-7|TRBV6-5
CASSYDRGEKQYF
>12|NA|TRBJ1-2|TRBV29-1
CSVEDWGNGYTF
>14|NA|TRBJ1-5|TRBV2
CASSELQGNQPQHF
>14|TRBD2|TRBJ2-1|TRBV6-2/TRBV6-3
CASSPGLAEDEQFF
>20|NA|TRBJ2-1|TRBV4-3
CASSQVFWGGVSLSYNEQFF
>15|NA|TRBJ2-1|TRBV12-3/TRBV12-4
CASSFGLGAGSEQFF
>15|TRBD1|TRBJ1-1|TRBV20-1
CSADTRQGANTEAFF
>17|TRBD2|TRBJ2-2|TRBV6-5
CASSYLLAGGLTGELFF
>15|NA|TRBJ2-6|TRBV9
CASSARSSGANVLTF
>13|TRBD1|TRBJ2-5|TRBV20-1
CSAPTGQGRTQYF
>14|NA|TRBJ2-1|TRBV12-3/TRBV12-4
CASSLERTYNEQFF
>14|TRBD2|TRBJ2-1|TRBV2
CASRASGGGGEQFF
>13|NA|TRBJ2-7|TRBV28
CASSFEQGYEQYF
>14|TRBD1|TRBJ1-2|TRBV9
CASSGQTGLGGYTF
>13|NA|TRBJ2-2|TRBV20-1
CSASGGDTGELFF
>14|TRBD2|TRBJ2-3|TRBV3-1
CASSQEAGVHTQYF
>16|NA|TRBJ2-1|TRBV7-2
CASSLESAYGTNEQFF
>12|NA|TRBJ2-2|TRBV29-1
CSVAGNTGELFF
>16|TRBD1|TRBJ2-3|TRBV10-3
CAISGPTGGTTDTQYF
>15|TRBD1|TRBJ2-3|TRBV27
CASSFHRGLTDTQYF
>12|NA|TRBJ1-4|TRBV11-2
CASSETLRKLFF
>15|NA|TRBJ1-4|TRBV5-1
CASSLDSSYGEKLFF
>14|NA|TRBJ1-6|TRBV16
CASSQRQGNSPLHF
>18|NA|TRBJ1-6|TRBV27
CASSLSAGPSSYNSPLHF
>17|NA|TRBJ1-2|TRBV27
CASSLVPPQGANYGYTF
>14|NA|TRBJ1-1|TRBV20-1
CSAREEGKGGEAFF
>19|TRBD2|TRBJ2-1|TRBV7-3
CASSSSFLSGGTSHNEQFF
>16|NA|TRBJ2-3|TRBV24-1
CATSDPLRGWGDTQYF
>14|TRBD1|TRBJ2-7|TRBV5-1
CASSLGAGGGEQYF
>17|TRBD1|TRBJ2-5|TRBV20-1
CSAPPSGTGFGGETQYF